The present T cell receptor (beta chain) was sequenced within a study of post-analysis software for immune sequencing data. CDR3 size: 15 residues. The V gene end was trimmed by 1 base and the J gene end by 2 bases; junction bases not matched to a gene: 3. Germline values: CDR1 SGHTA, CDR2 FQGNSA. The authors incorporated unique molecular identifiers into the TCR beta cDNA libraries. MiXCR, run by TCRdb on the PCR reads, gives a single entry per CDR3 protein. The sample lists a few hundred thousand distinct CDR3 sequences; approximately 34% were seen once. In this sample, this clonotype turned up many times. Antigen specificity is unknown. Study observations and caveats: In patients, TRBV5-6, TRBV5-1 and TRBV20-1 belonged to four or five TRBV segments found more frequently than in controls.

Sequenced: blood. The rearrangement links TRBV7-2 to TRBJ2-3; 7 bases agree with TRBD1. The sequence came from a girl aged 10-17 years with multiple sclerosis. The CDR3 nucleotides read TGTGCCAGCAGCTTAGTAGGGGGCAACACAGATACGCAGTATTTT. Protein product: CASSLVGGNTDTQYF.